Below, 20 T cell receptor beta chains from the same sample are listed, as sequenced in a study of cytomegalovirus exposure and HLA in healthy donors. This PCR relied on a set of 60 Vbeta primers and 13 Jbeta primers. Generated by immunoSEQ multiplex PCR, the TCRdb table keeps only in-frame clones and is missing some. This repertoire shows more than 150,000 clones, around 80% found once; its top ten account for roughly 1.4%. Source material: PBMCs. These receptors were taken from a girl aged 10-17 years in good health and CMV-seropositive.

This clone was observed a single time. The chain employs TRBV25-1 and TRBJ2-1; D might be TRBD1 (6 bases). The V and J ends lost 4 bases and 6 bases respectively, with 19 bases between them. The germline gives CDR1 MGHDK, CDR2 SYGVNS. This CDR3 is 16 amino acids long. The CDR3 loop reads CASSGRQRGLFNEQFF. CDR3 in DNA: TGTGCCAGCAGTGGTAGACAAAGGGGGTTGTTCAATGAGCAGTTCTTC.

A remark on this clone: The junction differs from germline at one of its ends, possibly a read error. The chain uses TRBV7-6 and TRBJ2-3, with 9 nucleotides matching TRBD2. The CDR3 runs to 12 residues. Germline V gives CDR1 SGHVS, CDR2 FNYEAQ. CDR3 in amino acids: CASSLLAGAHLF. Here the CDR3 DNA reads TGTGCCAGCAGCTTATTAGCGGGGGCCCACCTTTTT.

The genes are TRBV6-5 and TRBJ1-5; a weak D match, TRBD1 (5 bases). This CDR3 is 14 amino acids long. The germline gives CDR1 MNHEY, CDR2 SVGAGI. V was pared by 6 bases and J by 4 bases, with 13 bases between. The DNA of the CDR3 is TGTGCCAGCAGCCGGGGACTGGAGAATCAGCCCCAGCATTTT. Encoded protein: CASSRGLENQPQHF.

The J gene is TRBJ2-3, the V gene TRBV7-7; D remains unclear. The CDR3 contains 20 residues. The V gene lost 2 bases and the J gene lost 2 bases, with 26 bases spanning the gap. CDR1 and CDR2 from the germline V gene are SSHAT and FNYEAQ (reference sequence). The DNA for the CDR3 is TGTGCCAGCAGCTTAAGTGCCGTCCCCACCAATGATCCCTACACAGATACGCAGTATTTT. This gives the protein CASSLSAVPTNDPYTDTQYF.

The CDR3 nucleotides read TGTGCCATCAGTGAGTCCCGCCCGGGTGGCAATCAGCCCCAGCATTTT. Translated: CAISESRPGGNQPQHF. The chain recombines TRBV10-3 with TRBJ1-5; D gene uncertain. V lost 0 bases to trimming and J lost 2 bases, with 11 bases between them. Germline CDR1 is ENHRY and CDR2 is SYGVKD. This CDR3 is built from 16 residues.

The chain links TRBV6-5 to TRBJ1-6, with D perhaps TRBD1 (6 bases). This CDR3 is built from 15 residues. CDR1 and CDR2 from the germline V gene are MNHEY and SVGAGI. Trimming took off 0 bases at V and 7 bases at J, with 10 bases between the two ends. CDR3 sequence reads: CASSYSITGNSPLHF. In nucleotides, the CDR3 is TGTGCCAGCAGTTACTCTATAACAGGGAATTCACCCCTCCACTTT.

The gene calls are TRBV9 and TRBJ2-7; tentatively, D is TRBD2 (6 bases). Germline CDR1 and CDR2: SGDLS and YYNGEE. This CDR3 has 14 amino acids. Trimming left V 0 bases short and J 3 bases short, with 10 bases between. This chain's CDR3 is CASSVGSSVYEQYF. CDR3 nucleotide sequence: TGTGCCAGCAGCGTAGGGTCTAGCGTCTACGAGCAGTACTTC.

The chain recombines TRBV7-2 with TRBJ2-5; tentative D call: TRBD2 (7 bases). The CDR3 spans 16 residues. Germline V gene sequence: CDR1 SGHTA, CDR2 FQGNSA. Trimming left V 6 bases short and J 4 bases short, with 21 bases between. CDR3 DNA: TGTGCCAGCAGTAACTGGGGGGGCGCCCCCGGAGAGACCCAGTACTTC. Translation: CASSNWGGAPGETQYF.

V and J are TRBV6-5 and TRBJ2-1; D perhaps matches TRBD1 (5 bases). Trimming removed 7 bases from V and 9 bases from J, with 10 bases in between. CDR3 length: 11 residues. The germline V gene encodes CDR1 MNHEY and CDR2 SVGAGI. The CDR3 loop is CASNQGIEQFF. The CDR3 nucleotides read TGTGCCAGCAATCAGGGTATTGAGCAGTTCTTC.

This sequence joins TRBV4-2 and TRBJ1-5; tentative D call: TRBD1 (5 bases). Trimming left V 0 bases short and J 4 bases short, with 10 bases between. The germline gives CDR1 LGHNA, CDR2 YNFKEQ. The CDR3 has 15 residues. The CDR3 region has the DNA TGTGCCAGCAGCCAAGATTCGGGGGTTAATCAGCCCCAGCATTTT. It translates to CASSQDSGVNQPQHF.

This chain connects TRBV29-1 to TRBJ1-3; D perhaps matches TRBD1 (6 bases). CDR1 and CDR2 from the germline V gene are SQVTM and ANQGSEA. The CDR3 loop spans 13 amino acids. Trimming removed 6 bases from V and 4 bases from J, with 13 bases in between. CDR3 sequence: CSVGTGIGNTIYF. Here the CDR3 DNA reads TGCAGCGTCGGAACAGGGATCGGAAACACCATATATTTT.

The CDR3 protein is CASSQDRGWGNEQFF. The CDR3 DNA sequence: TGTGCCAGCAGCCAAGATCGGGGGTGGGGCAATGAGCAGTTCTTC. The rearrangement uses TRBV4-2 and TRBJ2-1; maybe TRBD2 (6 bases). Trimming stripped 0 bases from V and 6 bases from J, with 12 bases between. Per germline, CDR1 LGHNA and CDR2 YNFKEQ. The CDR3 consists of 15 residues.

The gene calls are TRBV9 and TRBJ2-3, with D tentatively TRBD2 (6 bases). Germline CDR1 reads SGDLS; CDR2 reads YYNGEE. The CDR3 length is 14 residues. The germline V and J ends were trimmed by 0 bases and 8 bases, with 13 bases remaining between them. The CDR3 reads CASSVELRGGTQYF. The CDR3 region has the DNA TGTGCCAGCAGCGTAGAATTACGGGGAGGTACGCAGTATTTT.

The chain employs TRBV7-6 and TRBJ2-7, with D possibly being TRBD1 (6 bases). Germline values: CDR1 SGHVS, CDR2 FNYEAQ. This CDR3 spans 13 amino acids. The germline V and J ends were trimmed by 0 bases and 5 bases, with 8 bases remaining between them. The CDR3, as DNA: TGTGCCAGCAGCTTAGCCTCAGGGGACGAGCAGTACTTC. Translated, it gives CASSLASGDEQYF. Together with reference TRBV7-6 and TRBJ2-7, the CDR3 gives the full variable domain: GAGVSQSPRYKVTKRGQDVALRCDPISGHVSLYWYRQALGQGPEFLTYFNYEAQQDKSGLPNDRFSAERPEGSISTLTIQRTEQRDSAMYRCASSLASGDEQYFGPGTRLTVT.

This clone was counted once. This sequence joins TRBV27 and TRBJ2-5; D not certain. Germline lookup yields CDR1 MNHEY and CDR2 SMNVEV (reference sequence). There are 15 residues in the CDR3. V was clipped by 6 bases and J by 3 bases, with 17 bases between them. The CDR3 sequence is CASSTSEANKETQYF. The CDR3 region has the DNA TGTGCCAGCAGCACCAGCGAGGCTAACAAAGAGACCCAGTACTTC.

The chain joins TRBV5-1 to TRBJ2-1, with TRBD2 matching over 7 bases. Germline V CDR1 and CDR2: SGHRS, YFSETQ. This CDR3 is built from 15 residues. J gave up 2 bases and V 2 bases, and 4 bases lay outside the gene matches. The CDR3 spells CASSLAGSAYNEQFF. CDR3 nucleotides: TGCGCCAGCAGCTTAGCGGGATCCGCCTACAATGAGCAGTTCTTC.

The rearrangement joins TRBV7-2 to TRBJ2-1, with 10 bases that match TRBD2. CDR3 size: 15 residues. V was pared by 3 bases and J by 7 bases, with 6 bases of the junction left unmatched. Germline V gene lookup returns CDR1 SGHTA and CDR2 FQGNSA. The DNA of the CDR3 is TGTGCCAGCAGCTTTAGTAGCGGGAGGAGGAATGAGCAGTTCTTC. Protein: CASSFSSGRRNEQFF.

The chain combines TRBV5-4 with TRBJ2-7; 7 bases fit TRBD2. Losses at the gene ends were 5 bases for V and 2 bases for J; bases not matched to a gene: 7. The CDR3 length is 14 residues. CDR1 and CDR2 from the germline V gene are SGHNT and YYREEE (reference sequence). The chain's CDR3 is CASSELAPPYEQYF. In DNA form, the CDR3 reads TGTGCCAGCAGTGAACTAGCGCCACCCTACGAGCAGTACTTC.

The rearrangement links TRBV4-3 to TRBJ2-3; 10 bases fit TRBD2. The germline CDR1 and CDR2 sequences are LGHNA and YSLEER. V was pared by 5 bases and J by 5 bases, with 10 bases of the junction left unmatched. The CDR3 totals 16 residues. CDR3 nucleotide sequence: TGCGCCAGCAGCTCCCGGGGTAGCGGGAGGAAAGATACGCAGTATTTT. It yields the protein CASSSRGSGRKDTQYF.

This chain uses TRBV6-5 with TRBJ1-3; D not resolved. Germline V gives CDR1 MNHEY, CDR2 SVGAGI. This CDR3 comprises 13 residues. Trimming took 10 bases from V and 0 from J, leaving 10 bases between them. This chain's CDR3 is CATKQFSGNTIYF. CDR3 nucleotides: TGTGCCACCAAACAGTTCTCTGGAAACACCATATATTTT.